Listed below are T cell receptor beta chains from one sample, sequenced in a study of blood T cell repertoires in COVID-19. Some clones are missing from TCRdb's copy, which holds only in-frame ones; the method was immunoSEQ multiplex PCR. This table holds tens of thousands of clones, approximately 91% found once. Sample: peripheral blood. The receptors derive from a human donor in a cohort sampled during active COVID-19. CDR3s include the opening cysteine and the closing phenylalanine or tryptophan. The D gene is left open where the match is weak. The size entry is marked missing in some rows and otherwise reads once, few, many or a size class.

D	length	J	size	V	DNA	CDR3
.	14	TRBJ2-5	.	TRBV5-6	TGTGCCAGCAGCTTTTTGTCAGGGATTGAGACCCAGTACTTC	CASSFLSGIETQYF
.	14	TRBJ1-1	once	TRBV30	TGTGCCTGGAGCCCGACAGGTGGGTTAACTGAAGCTTTCTTT	CAWSPTGGLTEAFF
.	14	TRBJ1-4	once	TRBV4-2	TGTGCCAGCAGCCAAGGCCAGGGAAATGAAAAACTGTTTTTT	CASSQGQGNEKLFF
.	11	TRBJ2-1	.	TRBV30	TGTGCCTTGGCTGACTACAATGAGCAGTTCTTC	CALADYNEQFF
TRBD2	15	TRBJ2-7	.	TRBV6-5	TGTGCCAGCAGTTATTCGGGGGGATTCTCCTACGAGCAGTACTTC	CASSYSGGFSYEQYF
TRBD2	14	TRBJ2-1	.	TRBV24-1	TGTGCCACCAGTGTGGCGGGGGGTTACAATGAGCAGTTCTTC	CATSVAGGYNEQFF
.	14	TRBJ1-1	once	TRBV4-3	TGCGCCAGCAGCCAAGATCGGGGGTTAGGTGAAGCTTTCTTT	CASSQDRGLGEAFF
.	14	TRBJ2-7	.	TRBV15	TGTGCCACCAGCAGAGATGTCCAGGGCCGCGAGCAGTACTTC	CATSRDVQGREQYF
TRBD1	17	TRBJ2-2	.	TRBV4-1	TGCGCCAGCAGCCAAGATAGGACAGGGAGCGGCACCGGGGAGCTGTTTTTT	CASSQDRTGSGTGELFF
TRBD2	15	TRBJ2-1	.	TRBV27	TGTGCCAGCAGTTCCGGGACTAGCGGTTACAATGAGCAGTTCTTC	CASSSGTSGYNEQFF
TRBD1	13	TRBJ1-1	.	TRBV19	TGTGCCAGTGGACAGGTCCTGAACACTGAAGCTTTCTTT	CASGQVLNTEAFF
TRBD1	18	TRBJ1-6	.	TRBV7-6	TGTGCCAGCAGCTCAACCATTGGGACAGGGGGCTTAAGTCCACCCCTCCACTTT	CASSSTIGTGGLSPPLHF
.	15	TRBJ2-2	.	TRBV6-4	TGTGCCAGCAGTGACTCAGATGGGGCCTCCGGGGAGCTGTTTTTT	CASSDSDGASGELFF
TRBD1	16	TRBJ2-3	.	TRBV6-2/TRBV6-3	TGTGCCAGCAGTTACGGGCCGGGACAGGGGGCAGATACGCAGTATTTT	CASSYGPGQGADTQYF
.	14	TRBJ1-5	.	TRBV4-1	TGCGCCAGCAGCCAAGTTAGCGGGAATCAGCCCCAGCATTTT	CASSQVSGNQPQHF
TRBD2	14	TRBJ2-7	.	TRBV30	TGTGCCTGGAGTGGGGGACTAGCAGTCCACGAGCAGTACTTC	CAWSGGLAVHEQYF
TRBD2	17	TRBJ2-1	.	TRBV5-4	TGTGCCAGCAGTTTAGCGGGGGGGATAAATTCCTACAATGAGCAGTTCTTC	CASSLAGGINSYNEQFF
.	12	TRBJ2-1	.	TRBV11-2	TGTGCCAGCAGCCTAACCTACAATGAGCAGTTCTTC	CASSLTYNEQFF
.	15	TRBJ1-1	many	TRBV15	TGTGCCACCAGCAGAGATGGGGGCGCGATGACTGAAGCTTTCTTT	CATSRDGGAMTEAFF
.	15	TRBJ2-5	.	TRBV7-2	TGTGCCAGCAGCCCCCGGGGGGCACAGGAAGAGACCCAGTACTTC	CASSPRGAQEETQYF
.	10	TRBJ2-7	.	TRBV20-1	TGCAGTGCTGGACAATACGAGCAGTACTTC	CSAGQYEQYF
.	15	TRBJ1-1	once	TRBV6-6	TGTGCCAGCAGTTACTCGGGGACACCGAACACTGAAGCTTTCTTT	CASSYSGTPNTEAFF